This T cell receptor beta chain was recovered during a study of OX40 agonist ivuxolimab in advanced cancers. Data came from immunoSEQ multiplex PCR; TCRdb stores just in-frame clones and leaves some out. Of approximately 91,000 clones in the sample, roughly 87% were seen once. Germline V gene lookup returns CDR1 SNHLY and CDR2 FYNNEI. CDR3 size: 13 residues. The source was CD4+ or CD8+ T cells sorted from blood, collected in a trial of the OX40 agonist ivuxolimab. The V gene is TRBV2, the J gene TRBJ2-5; D remains unclear. The J call is uncertain, as TRBJ2-7 better fits the DNA end. The clonotype was recovered from an adult with an advanced solid tumor such as melanoma, head and neck, liver or kidney cancer. The CDR3: CASRHINSYEQYF. The CDR3, as DNA: TGTGCCAGCAGACATATAAACTCCTACGAGCAGTACTTC.